This TCR beta chain appears in the sequencing data of a study of blood T cell repertoires in COVID-19. Study as a whole: Italy, Spain and the United States were the sources of the convalescent and acute COVID-19 samples. Sources were T cells, B-cell-depleted T cells, or PBMCs; the material itself was cDNA or gDNA.

Original processing methods: It was from reference gene primer amplification that nucleated cell counts were estimated. Method: immunoSEQ multiplex PCR; TCRdb's copy keeps in-frame clones and lacks some. For V, J and clone size, that table is used; D and trimming come from the DNA. The repertoire holds roughly 68,000 clones, with roughly nine tenths as singletons. V was clipped by 8 bases and J by 0 bases; unmatched bases: 4. CDR3 length: 14 residues. The germline gives CDR1 MNHNY, CDR2 SVGAGI (reference sequence). The chain combines TRBV6-6 with TRBJ2-3, with 8 bases lining up with TRBD2. The sequenced material came from peripheral blood. The receptor comes from a woman aged 45-65 years with active COVID-19. The CDR3 here is CASYPSGSTDTQYF. Here the CDR3 DNA reads TGTGCCAGCTATCCTAGCGGGAGCACAGATACGCAGTATTTT.